Below are 18 T cell receptor beta chains sequenced from a single sample in a study of blood T cell repertoires in COVID-19. Method: immunoSEQ multiplex PCR; TCRdb's copy keeps in-frame clones and lacks some. Among roughly 280,000 clones listed, roughly 86% were seen once. The sample consisted of peripheral blood. These receptors originate from a man aged 35-49 years with active or convalescent COVID-19.

About this clone: The sample contains more than one DNA sequence encoding this CDR3. The J gene is TRBJ2-1, the V gene TRBV5-1, with a tentative D call TRBD2 (6 bases). Germline V gene lookup returns CDR1 SGHRS and CDR2 YFSETQ. The CDR3 spans 12 residues. Trimming removed 2 bases at V and 7 bases at J, with 7 bases between. The CDR3 nucleotides are TGCGCCAGCAGCTTAGGAGGGAATGAGCAGTTCTTC. This encodes CASSLGGNEQFF.

This chain uses TRBV5-6 with TRBJ2-3, with D unresolved. Germline loops: CDR1 SGHDT, CDR2 YYEEEE. V was cut by 1 base and J by 1 base, with 13 bases left in between. The CDR3 is 16 residues long. In DNA, the CDR3 is TGTGCCAGCAGCTTGCTCGCATACACAGGCACAGATACGCAGTATTTT. This gives the protein CASSLLAYTGTDTQYF.

The rearrangement links TRBV10-1 to TRBJ2-7, with D possibly being TRBD2 (5 bases). There are 14 residues in the CDR3. From germline, CDR1 is WNHNN and CDR2 SYGVQD (reference sequence). V shed 4 bases and J shed 0 bases, with 10 bases lying between them. CDR3 coding DNA: TGCGCCAGCAGTGGAGGGAGAGGCTCCTACGAGCAGTACTTC. This gives the protein CASSGGRGSYEQYF.

The rearrangement links TRBV5-4 to TRBJ2-5, with 9 bases matching TRBD1. The CDR3 covers 17 residues. The V gene's germline CDR1 is SGHNT and CDR2 YYREEE (reference sequence). With V trimmed by 0 bases and J by 1 base, 7 bases remained unmatched. DNA of the CDR3: TGTGCCAGCAGCTTGGAGTTGACAGGGGGTCGCCAAGAGACCCAGTACTTC. Translated, it gives CASSLELTGGRQETQYF.

V usage is TRBV19 and J usage is TRBJ2-7, with 9 bases that match TRBD1. The germline V gene encodes CDR1 LNHDA and CDR2 SQIVND (reference sequence). After removal of 4 bases from V and 5 bases from J, the junction contained 3 bases not matched to a gene. The CDR3 totals 13 residues. The CDR3 nucleotides are TGTGCCAGTAGTACGGGACAGGGTGACGAGCAGTACTTC. This encodes CASSTGQGDEQYF.

This clone was recorded once. Here the CDR3 reads CASSPTSVAEMYNEQFF. Written as DNA, the CDR3 is TGCGCCAGCAGCCCGACTTCGGTAGCGGAGATGTACAATGAGCAGTTCTTC. The genes are TRBV4-1 and TRBJ2-1; weak D call: TRBD2 (6 bases). V was shortened by 4 bases and J by 4 bases, with 20 bases between the two germline ends. The CDR3 consists of 17 residues. Germline CDR1 reads MGHRA; CDR2 reads YSYEKL.

Here the CDR3 reads CASSTGQGGMDTQYF. CDR3 bases: TGTGCCAGCAGTACGGGACAGGGGGGCATGGATACGCAGTATTTT. The chain recombines TRBV2 with TRBJ2-3; 11 bases are a match to TRBD1. The CDR3 runs 15 residues. V shed 5 bases and J 6 bases; nucleotides not matched to a gene: 7. Germline values: CDR1 SNHLY, CDR2 FYNNEI.

The chain joins TRBV24-1 to TRBJ2-1, with D perhaps matching TRBD1 (5 bases). The CDR3 is made up of 12 amino acids. The germline V gene encodes CDR1 KGHDR and CDR2 SFDVKD. The ends were cut back, 5 bases at V and 12 bases at J, with 13 bases in the middle. Here the CDR3 reads CATSATTDRQFF. The CDR3 bases are TGTGCCACCAGTGCCACGACAGATCGGCAGTTCTTC.

J is TRBJ1-4 and V is TRBV5-6; D may be TRBD1 (6 bases). Germline assignment: CDR1 SGHDT and CDR2 YYEEEE. This CDR3 has 15 amino acids. The V end was cut by 1 base, the J end by 4 bases, with 11 bases between. This CDR3 is CASSLSGAGNEKLFF. CDR3 nucleotides: TGTGCCAGCAGCTTGTCAGGGGCCGGTAATGAAAAACTGTTTTTT.

V usage is TRBV5-4 and J usage is TRBJ2-1; the match to TRBD1 covers 7 bases. Germline-derived CDR1 and CDR2 are SGHNT and YYREEE (reference sequence). There are 16 residues in the CDR3. The V gene end was trimmed by 0 bases and the J gene end by 10 bases; junction bases not matched to a gene: 13. The CDR3 DNA follows: TGTGCCAGCAGCTTGGAAACAGGGGTCCCCAACGGCGAGCAGTTCTTC. Residues: CASSLETGVPNGEQFF.

The genes are TRBV5-6 and TRBJ1-3; the D gene is possibly TRBD1 (5 bases). The V end lost 4 bases, the J end lost 0 bases, and 17 bases lay between the germline ends. CDR1 is SGHDT and CDR2 is YYEEEE in the germline V gene. The CDR3 contains 17 residues. The CDR3 here is CASSNRKTGYSGNTIYF. The CDR3 nucleotides are TGTGCCAGCAGCAATAGAAAAACAGGATACTCTGGAAACACCATATATTTT.

About this clone itself: A read error may produce the germline difference seen at one junction end. DNA for the CDR3: TGTGCCAGCAGAGAAGGCCGGGAACCCTATGCAACTAATGAAAAACTGTTTTTT. Amino acid sequence: CASREGREPYATNEKLFF. The chain links TRBV2 to TRBJ1-4; D ambiguous. Per the germline V gene, CDR1 is SNHLY and CDR2 is FYNNEI. The CDR3 length is 18 residues.

This rearrangement joins TRBV24-1 to TRBJ1-5; possibly TRBD1 for D (5 bases). This CDR3 has 12 residues. The ends were cut back, 4 bases at V and 11 bases at J, with 11 bases in the middle. Germline V gene sequence: CDR1 KGHDR, CDR2 SFDVKD. CDR3 amino acids: CATSEGGGAQHF. In nucleotides, the CDR3 is TGTGCCACCAGTGAGGGCGGGGGGGCCCAGCATTTT.

This chain connects TRBV4-1 to TRBJ2-7; 9 bases match TRBD2. V lost 4 bases to trimming and J lost 0 bases; unmatched junction nucleotides: 10. The CDR3 has 17 residues. The germline V gene has CDR1 MGHRA and CDR2 YSYEKL. CDR3 DNA: TGCGCCAGCAGCCTTGGTTTAGCGGGAGAGGTCTCCTACGAGCAGTACTTC. Protein product: CASSLGLAGEVSYEQYF.

The CDR3 sequence is CASSPGLAESYEQYF. In DNA form, the CDR3 reads TGTGCCAGCAGTCCAGGACTAGCGGAGTCCTACGAGCAGTACTTC. This rearrangement joins TRBV9 to TRBJ2-7, with 10 bases identical to TRBD2. The V segment lost 5 bases and the J segment 1 base; nucleotides outside the gene matches: 6. This CDR3 has 15 residues. Germline-derived CDR1 and CDR2 are SGDLS and YYNGEE. The variable domain in full, completed from reference TRBV9 and TRBJ2-7, reads DSGVTQTPKHLITATGQRVTLRCSPRSGDLSVYWYQQSLDQGLQFLIQYYNGEERAKGNILERFSAQQFPDLHSELNLSSLELGDSALYFCASSPGLAESYEQYFGPGTRLTVT.

The table lists this clone with a few counts. The sample holds other DNA sequences that translate to the same CDR3. The V call is TRBV7-6, the J call TRBJ1-1; D remains unclear. Looked up from germline, CDR1 is SGHVS and CDR2 is FNYEAQ. Trimming removed 2 bases from V and 0 bases from J, with 4 bases in between. This CDR3 comprises 13 residues. In DNA, the CDR3 is TGTGCCAGCAGCTTATCAGTGAACACTGAAGCTTTCTTT. This gives the protein CASSLSVNTEAFF.

The chain carries TRBV28 and TRBJ2-4, with D possibly matching TRBD2 (6 bases). V lost 3 bases, J lost 13 bases, and 19 bases lay in between. Germline CDR1 MDHEN, CDR2 SYDVKM. This CDR3 comprises 14 residues. The CDR3 loop is CASSLSPTSSGQYF. CDR3 sequence (DNA): TGTGCCAGCAGTTTGAGCCCGACGAGTAGCGGCCAGTACTTC.

The V call is TRBV5-4, the J call TRBJ1-2, with D tentatively TRBD1 (6 bases). The V end lost 2 bases, the J end lost 2 bases, and 7 bases lay between the germline ends. Germline CDR1 reads SGHNT; CDR2 reads YYREEE (reference sequence). The CDR3 spans 13 residues. The CDR3 sequence is CASSFRGNYGYTF. The CDR3 DNA reads as TGTGCCAGCAGCTTTAGGGGGAACTATGGCTACACCTTC.